This T cell receptor beta chain was captured in a study of shared clonotypes between healthy human individuals. The germline V gene encodes CDR1 LNHDA and CDR2 SQIVND (reference sequence). Trimming removed 0 bases at V and 4 bases at J, with 9 bases between. The CDR3 sequence is 14 residues long. Produced via immunoSEQ multiplex PCR; TCRdb's table is partial and in-frame only. The data contain about 700,000 clones, about 74% of them singletons. This clonotype was sampled from a woman in her 30s in good health. The gene calls are TRBV19 and TRBJ1-2, with D perhaps TRBD1 (5 bases). What was sequenced was memory CD4+ T cells sorted from blood. The subset here: CD45RA-negative fraction. CDR3 sequence: CASSIDQGVYGYTF. The CDR3 nucleotides are TGTGCCAGTAGTATAGATCAGGGCGTCTATGGCTACACCTTC.